This T cell receptor (beta chain) was captured by sequencing in a study of blood T cell repertoires in COVID-19. Study-level information: Sample material is recorded as cDNA or gDNA derived from T cells, B-cell-depleted T cells, or PBMCs.

V lost 4 bases to trimming and J lost 7 bases; unmatched junction nucleotides: 7. The length of the CDR3 is 14 residues. CDR1 and CDR2 from the germline V gene are SGHRS and YFSETQ. TCRdb's table, derived via immunoSEQ multiplex PCR, lists solely in-frame clones and lacks some. The table has nearly 250,000 clones, about 87% seen once. This clone came up once. The chain couples TRBV5-1 to TRBJ2-5, with TRBD2 matching 10 bases. The clonotype comes from a middle-aged man who had been exposed to COVID-19. Sequenced sample: PBMCs or T cells enriched from blood (not recorded which). The CDR3 protein is CASSTLAGVGTQYF. Written as DNA, the CDR3 is TGCGCCAGCAGCACCCTAGCGGGGGTAGGGACCCAGTACTTC.